The 2 T cell receptor beta chains listed next were all sequenced from one sample in a study of T cells in Graves' hyperthyroidism and ophthalmopathy (dated by TCRdb to about 2019). Libraries came from multiplex PCR. These reads were obtained on an Illumina HiSeq 2000. The TCR beta CDR3 regions were amplified from RNA transcripts. The TCR CDR3 was subjected to a first round of RT-PCR using the HTBI primer set and the Qiagen OneStep RT-PCR kit. Using fastp at Q25 and MiXCR, TCRdb reprocessed the public reads and kept productive beta chains. Records with the same CDR3 protein are collapsed into one entry carrying the most frequent genes and DNA. The sample data list 300,000 to 400,000 distinct CDR3 sequences, and 15% to 20% of these were observed just once. Under 55% of the sample goes to the ten largest clones. Specimen: blood. These receptors were obtained from a woman aged 50 to 60 with Graves' hyperthyroidism.

This clonotype was found many times. The gene calls are TRBV24-1 and TRBJ2-1; the match to TRBD2 covers 14 bases. CDR1 is KGHDR and CDR2 is SFDVKD in the germline V gene. V lost 3 bases and J lost 8; bases outside the gene matches: 5. This CDR3 is 16 amino acids long. CDR3 loop: CATSDRTSGRFYEQFF. The CDR3 nucleotides read TGTGCCACCAGTGATCGGACTAGCGGGAGGTTCTATGAGCAGTTCTTC.

The V call is TRBV2, the J call TRBJ1-5; D not resolved. CDR3 size: 13 residues. Looked up from germline, CDR1 is SNHLY and CDR2 is FYNNEI. V was cut by 7 bases and J by 8 bases, with 15 bases left in between. The CDR3 loop is CASTPVGREPQHF. The DNA of the CDR3 is TGTGCCAGCACCCCCGTCGGGCGTGAGCCCCAGCATTTT.